This T cell receptor (beta chain) is drawn from a study of T cells in Graves' hyperthyroidism and ophthalmopathy. Study conclusions and caveats: Ophthalmopathy onset followed model prediction by a median roughly six months.

This clonotype was picked up many times. Its antigen is undetermined. The investigators amplified TCR beta CDR3 regions from RNA transcripts. During a first-round RT-PCR of the TCR CDR3, the HTBI primer set was used. TCRdb fed the multiplex PCR reads into MiXCR, producing one record per CDR3 protein. Of approximately 420,000 distinct CDR3 sequences in the sample, 14% to 15% were seen once. Source material for PBMCs was over 7.5 ml fresh peripheral blood. The CDR3 contains 14 residues. Germline V gives CDR1 SGHTA, CDR2 FQGNSA. Trimming cost V 5 bases and J 3 bases, with 13 bases left between them. The sequencing sample was made of blood. The TCR originated in a woman aged 25 to 39 with Graves' hyperthyroidism. The chain recombines TRBV7-2 with TRBJ1-1; unclear D gene. CDR3: CASSPRVSYTEAFF. As DNA, the CDR3 is TGTGCCAGCAGCCCACGGGTCAGTTACACTGAAGCTTTCTTT. The whole variable domain, remainder taken from reference TRBV7-2 and TRBJ1-1, is GAGVSQSPSNKVTEKGKDVELRCDPISGHTALYWYRQSLGQGLEFLIYFQGNSAPDKSGLPSDRFSAERTGGSVSTLTIQRTQQEDSAVYLCASSPRVSYTEAFFGQGTRLTVV.